This TCR beta chain is from a study of T cell responses to AZD1222 COVID-19 vaccine. In the study overall: Second-dose intervals of approximately 4 or approximately 12 weeks were pooled. The study, taken as a whole, reports: Possibly, clonal diversity was underestimated; donors were largely white British and included more females. At 160-218 and 743-854, vaccine-associated CD4 TCRs were dominant, and they spanned spike.

The table came from immunoSEQ multiplex PCR; TCRdb's copy has only in-frame clones and leaves some out. The repertoire holds 90,000 or so clones, with about nine tenths as singletons. As to this clone: The antigen is not known.

Germline V lookup: CDR1 SGHVS, CDR2 FQNEAQ. V dropped 0 bases and J dropped 2 bases, with 16 bases sitting between them. The CDR3 has 17 amino acids. This clonotype originated in an adult in good health. Material: peripheral blood, obtained on day 0 of AZD1222 vaccination. The chain has TRBV7-8 and TRBJ2-5, with D perhaps matching TRBD1 or TRBD2 (5 bases each). The CDR3 bases are TGTGCCAGCAGCTTAGCGCGGATCGGGGCGGCTCAAGAGACCCAGTACTTC. Translated: CASSLARIGAAQETQYF.